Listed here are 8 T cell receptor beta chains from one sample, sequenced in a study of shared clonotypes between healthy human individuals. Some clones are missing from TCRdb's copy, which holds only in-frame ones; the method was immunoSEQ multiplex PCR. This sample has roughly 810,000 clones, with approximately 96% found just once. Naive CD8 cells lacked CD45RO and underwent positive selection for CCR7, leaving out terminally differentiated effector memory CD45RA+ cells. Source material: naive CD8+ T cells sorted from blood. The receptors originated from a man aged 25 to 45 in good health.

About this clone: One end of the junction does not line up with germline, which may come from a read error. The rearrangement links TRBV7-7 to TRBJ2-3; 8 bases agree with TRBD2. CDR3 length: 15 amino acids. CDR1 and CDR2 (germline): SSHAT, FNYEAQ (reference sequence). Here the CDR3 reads CASSSSSGTADTQYF. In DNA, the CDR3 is TGTGCTAGCAGCTCAAGTAGCGGGACTGCAGATACGCAGTATTTT.

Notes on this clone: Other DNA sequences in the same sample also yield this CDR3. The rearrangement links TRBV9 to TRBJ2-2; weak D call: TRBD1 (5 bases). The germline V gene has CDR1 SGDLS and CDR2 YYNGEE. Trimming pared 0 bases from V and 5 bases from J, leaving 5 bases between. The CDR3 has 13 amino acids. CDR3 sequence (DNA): TGTGCCAGCAGCGTAGCAGGGACCGGGGAGCTGTTTTTT. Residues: CASSVAGTGELFF.

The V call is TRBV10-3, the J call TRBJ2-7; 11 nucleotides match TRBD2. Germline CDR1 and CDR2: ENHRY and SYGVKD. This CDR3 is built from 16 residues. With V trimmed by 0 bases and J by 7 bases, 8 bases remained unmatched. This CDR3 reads CAISESKVAGGYEQYF. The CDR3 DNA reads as TGTGCCATCAGTGAGTCGAAGGTAGCGGGAGGGTATGAGCAGTACTTC.

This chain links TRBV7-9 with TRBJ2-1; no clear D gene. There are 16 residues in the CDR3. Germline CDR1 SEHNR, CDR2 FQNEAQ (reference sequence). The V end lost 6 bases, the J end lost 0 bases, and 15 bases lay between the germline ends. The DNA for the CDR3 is TGTGCCAGCAGGGCCGCCGGCGATTTCTCCTACAATGAGCAGTTCTTC. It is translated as CASRAAGDFSYNEQFF.

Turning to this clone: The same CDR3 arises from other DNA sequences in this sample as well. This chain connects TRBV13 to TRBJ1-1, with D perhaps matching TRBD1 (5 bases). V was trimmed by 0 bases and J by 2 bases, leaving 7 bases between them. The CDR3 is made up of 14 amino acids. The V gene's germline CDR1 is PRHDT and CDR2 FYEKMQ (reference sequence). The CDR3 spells CASSLGRGNTEAFF. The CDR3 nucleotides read TGTGCCAGCAGCTTAGGCCGGGGCAACACTGAAGCTTTCTTT.

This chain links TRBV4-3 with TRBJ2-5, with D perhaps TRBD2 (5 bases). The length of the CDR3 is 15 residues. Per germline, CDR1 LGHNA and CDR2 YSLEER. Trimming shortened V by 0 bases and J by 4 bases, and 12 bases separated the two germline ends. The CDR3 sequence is CASSQDLSEGETQYF. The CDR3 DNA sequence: TGCGCCAGCAGCCAAGATCTTAGCGAAGGAGAGACCCAGTACTTC.

Here the CDR3 DNA reads TGTGCCAGCAGCTCCCTAGACGGGGTCGCCGAGCAGTACTTC. Translation: CASSSLDGVAEQYF. This sequence joins TRBV7-9 and TRBJ2-7; tentative D call: TRBD2 (5 bases). V gave up 4 bases and J gave up 6 bases, with 16 bases separating them. CDR3 length: 14 residues. Germline V CDR1 and CDR2: SEHNR, FQNEAQ (reference sequence).

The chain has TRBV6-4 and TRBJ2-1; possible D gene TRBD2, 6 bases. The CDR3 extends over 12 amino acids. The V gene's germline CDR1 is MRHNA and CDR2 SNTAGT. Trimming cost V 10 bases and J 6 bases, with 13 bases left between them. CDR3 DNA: TGTGCCACCCGGGACTCAGGCAATGAGCAGTTCTTC. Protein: CATRDSGNEQFF.